One and the same sample provided the 3 T cell receptor beta chains below, sequenced in a study of shared clonotypes between healthy human individuals. Here immunoSEQ multiplex PCR was the method, and the copy in TCRdb shows in-frame clones only, minus some. The sample shows some 1,600,000 clones, approximately 98% of them seen only once. What was sequenced was naive CD4+ T cells sorted from blood. The subset denotes: CD45RA+ positively selected. The receptors derive from a young man in good health.

For this clone: Other nucleotide sequences in the sample specify the same CDR3. The chain employs TRBV15 and TRBJ1-5; D remains ambiguous. V lost 0 bases, J lost 4 bases, and 4 bases lay in between. CDR1 is LNHNV, CDR2 YYDKDF, per germline (reference sequence). CDR3 length equals 13 residues. The CDR3 loop is CATSREGNQPQHF. The CDR3 bases are TGTGCCACCAGCAGAGAGGGGAATCAGCCCCAGCATTTT.

CDR3 nucleotide sequence: TGTGCCAGCAGCAGGACAGGGGTCCTGAACGAGCAGTACTTC. Protein: CASSRTGVLNEQYF. This rearrangement joins TRBV2 to TRBJ2-7, with 9 bases aligning to TRBD1. Germline V CDR1 and CDR2: SNHLY, FYNNEI. CDR3 length equals 14 residues. J lost 5 bases, V lost 6 bases, and 8 bases had no gene match.

The chain combines TRBV9 with TRBJ2-3, with 10 nucleotides matching TRBD2. CDR3 length: 14 amino acids. V shed 4 bases, J shed 3 bases, and the junction held 2 bases outside the gene matches. Germline V gives CDR1 SGDLS, CDR2 YYNGEE. CDR3 in DNA: TGTGCCAGCAGCCCGGGACTAGCGACAGATACGCAGTATTTT. Translation: CASSPGLATDTQYF.